Listed below are T cell receptor beta chains from one sample, sequenced in a study of blood T cell repertoires in COVID-19. Sequenced by immunoSEQ multiplex PCR; TCRdb stores in-frame clones only, minus some. This sample yields around 260,000 clones, of which 86% are seen a single time; approximately 9.8% belongs to the top ten. Sequencing used peripheral blood. All receptors come from a man aged 40-49 years who had recovered from COVID-19. Both conserved end residues are part of each CDR3. A D gene is named only where the DNA matches it firmly. Not all rows give a size; the values are once, few, many and, for expanded clones, a class.

>15|-|TRBJ1-5|-|TRBV3-1/TRBV3-2
TGTGCCAGCAGCCAAGGTCAGGGATTCCTCCAGCCCCAGCATTTT
CASSQGQGFLQPQHF
>15|-|TRBJ2-1|-|TRBV20-1
TGCAGTGCTAGTGACGGGGTTAGCTCCTACAATGAGCAGTTCTTC
CSASDGVSSYNEQFF
>18|-|TRBJ2-3|TRBD2|TRBV5-1
TGCGCCAGCAGCTTGGAGGCGGGGGGTTTGGTAGGCACAGATACGCAGTATTTT
CASSLEAGGLVGTDTQYF
>15|-|TRBJ2-7|TRBD2|TRBV7-2
TGTGCCAGCAGCTACAGCGGGGCGGCCCCTTACGAGCAGTACTTC
CASSYSGAAPYEQYF
>14|-|TRBJ2-5|-|TRBV4-3
TGCGCCAGCAGCCAAGATTCCGGGCCGGGGGCCCAGTACTTC
CASSQDSGPGAQYF
>14|-|TRBJ2-7|TRBD2|TRBV5-6
TGTGCCAGCAGCTCCTCCCAGCGGGGTGGCGAGCAGTACTTC
CASSSSQRGGEQYF
>14|-|TRBJ2-7|-|TRBV21-1
TGTGCCAGCAGCAAAGACGCCCCTAGAAACGAGCAGTACTTC
CASSKDAPRNEQYF
>13|-|TRBJ2-7|-|TRBV18
TGTGCCAGCTCACCAGCAGGTGGCTACGAGCAGTACTTC
CASSPAGGYEQYF
>15|-|TRBJ1-5|TRBD1|TRBV10-2
TGCGCCACCTGGGCAGGGGGCGCCAAGAGTAAACCCCAGCATTTT
CATWAGGAKSKPQHF
>14|-|TRBJ1-4|-|TRBV7-9
TGTGCCAGCAGCCTCACTCTAGGGGGTGAAAAACTGTTTTTT
CASSLTLGGEKLFF
>15|-|TRBJ1-1|-|TRBV9
TGTGCCAGCAGCCCCGGGGGGGCGGTAGACACTGAAGCTTTCTTT
CASSPGGAVDTEAFF
>12|once|TRBJ2-3|-|TRBV29-1
TGCAGCGTTTACGACAACACAGATACGCAGTATTTT
CSVYDNTDTQYF
>14|-|TRBJ2-3|-|TRBV6-5
TGTGCCAGCACCAGATTAGGGGGCACAGATACGCAGTATTTT
CASTRLGGTDTQYF
>16|-|TRBJ1-6|-|TRBV5-6
TGTGCCAGCAGCTTGGGGTACGAGATCTATAATTCACCCCTCCACTTT
CASSLGYEIYNSPLHF
>14|-|TRBJ2-7|TRBD1|TRBV6-2/TRBV6-3
TGTGCCAGCAGTACATTGACAGGGCCCTACGAGCAGTACTTC
CASSTLTGPYEQYF
>17|-|TRBJ2-1|TRBD1|TRBV11-3
TGTGCCAGCAGTTCCATGGGTACAGGGGGTTTATTAGGTGAGCAGTTCTTC
CASSSMGTGGLLGEQFF
>13|-|TRBJ2-1|TRBD2|TRBV7-9
TGTGCCAGCAGCTTAGTGGCGGGGGGTGAGCAGTTCTTC
CASSLVAGGEQFF